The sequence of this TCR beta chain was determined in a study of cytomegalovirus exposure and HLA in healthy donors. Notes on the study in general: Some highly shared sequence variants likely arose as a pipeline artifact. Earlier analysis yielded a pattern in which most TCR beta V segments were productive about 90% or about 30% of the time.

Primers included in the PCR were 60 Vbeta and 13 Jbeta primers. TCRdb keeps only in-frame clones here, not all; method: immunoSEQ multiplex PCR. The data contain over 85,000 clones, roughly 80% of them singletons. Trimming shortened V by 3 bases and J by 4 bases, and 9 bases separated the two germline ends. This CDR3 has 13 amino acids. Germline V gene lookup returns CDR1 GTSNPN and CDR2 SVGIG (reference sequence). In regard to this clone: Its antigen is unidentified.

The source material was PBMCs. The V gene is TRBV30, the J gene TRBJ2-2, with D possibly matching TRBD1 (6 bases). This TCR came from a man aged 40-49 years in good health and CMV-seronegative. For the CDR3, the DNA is TGTGCCTGGAGGGACAGTTCCACCGGGGAGCTGTTTTTT. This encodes CAWRDSSTGELFF.